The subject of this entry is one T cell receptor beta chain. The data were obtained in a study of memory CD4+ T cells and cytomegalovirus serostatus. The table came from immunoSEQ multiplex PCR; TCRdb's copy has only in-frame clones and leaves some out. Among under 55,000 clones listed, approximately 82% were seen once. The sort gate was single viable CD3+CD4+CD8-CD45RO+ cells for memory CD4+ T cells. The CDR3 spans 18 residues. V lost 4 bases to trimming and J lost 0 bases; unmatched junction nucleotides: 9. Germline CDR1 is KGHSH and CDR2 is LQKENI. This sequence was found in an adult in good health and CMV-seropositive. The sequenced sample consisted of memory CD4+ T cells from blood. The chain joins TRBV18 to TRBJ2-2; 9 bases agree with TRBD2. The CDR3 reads CASSRGTSKNPNTGELFF. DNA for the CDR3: TGTGCCAGCTCACGGGGGACTAGCAAAAATCCGAACACCGGGGAGCTGTTTTTT.